Below are 30 T cell receptor beta chains sequenced from a single sample in a study of identical twins (dated by TCRdb to 2015 to 2016). The library relied on 5' RACE. Sequencing relied on an Illumina HiSeq 2000. The public reads were quality trimmed at Q25 with fastp and then assembled into clones with MiXCR by TCRdb, keeping productive beta chains. All rows with the same CDR3 protein become a single entry with the most common DNA and genes. Present in this sample are approximately 280,000 distinct CDR3 sequences, under 9% of which were seen just once. The ten largest clones capture approximately 2.1% of the sample. This sample also belongs to another study, concerning yellow fever vaccine responses in identical twins.

The sequenced sample consisted of memory (CD45RO+) T cells sorted from blood. Taken with the paper, the label for cell subset or site translates to: CD45RO+ enriched T cells. Receptors originate from a woman between 18 and 29 years old in good health.

This clonotype was seen at least ten times. CDR3: CASSGSNTGELFF. In DNA form, the CDR3 reads TGTGCCAGCAGTGGTTCGAACACCGGGGAGCTGTTTTTT. The rearrangement joins TRBV6-4 to TRBJ2-2; no reliable D call. Germline CDR1 reads MRHNA; CDR2 reads SNTAGT. The length of the CDR3 is 13 residues. The V gene lost 4 bases and the J gene lost 0 bases, with 3 bases spanning the gap.

This clonotype was seen only a few times. This chain uses TRBV27 with TRBJ2-1; D tentatively fits TRBD1 or TRBD2 (5 bases each). CDR3 length: 17 residues. V lost 6 bases, J lost 3 bases, and 21 bases lay in between. The germline gives CDR1 MNHEY, CDR2 SMNVEV (reference sequence). The CDR3 bases are TGTGCCAGCAGCCAAGGGACGGGAAGTCAGTTCTACAATGAGCAGTTCTTC. Amino acid sequence: CASSQGTGSQFYNEQFF.

This chain connects TRBV5-1 to TRBJ2-1; 14 nucleotides align to TRBD2. V dropped 1 base and J dropped 3; count of bases not matched to a gene: 3. This CDR3 has 17 amino acids. CDR1 and CDR2 from the germline V gene are SGHRS and YFSETQ. In DNA form, the CDR3 reads TGCGCCAGCAGCTTGCCCGGGACTAGCGGGAGCTACAATGAGCAGTTCTTC. Its protein product is CASSLPGTSGSYNEQFF.

This clonotype was detected many times. The rearrangement uses TRBV12-3 or TRBV12-4 and TRBJ1-5, with 8 bases aligning to TRBD1. This CDR3 spans 15 amino acids. Trimming cost V 7 bases and J 5 bases; bases outside gene matches: 10. CDR3: CASTEGDRRYQPQHF. The CDR3 DNA is TGTGCCAGCACCGAGGGGGACAGGCGTTATCAGCCCCAGCATTTT.

In its sample, this clonotype was seen many times. The gene calls are TRBV7-9 and TRBJ1-1; the D gene is possibly TRBD1 (5 bases). V was clipped by 7 bases and J by 1 base, with 16 bases between them. The CDR3 length is 15 residues. In germline, CDR1 is SEHNR, CDR2 FQNEAQ (reference sequence). The CDR3: CASKPLGTGNTEAFF. In nucleotides, the CDR3 is TGTGCCAGCAAACCCCTCGGGACTGGGAACACTGAAGCTTTCTTT. The full variable domain, in which reference TRBV7-9 and TRBJ1-1 provide the parts outside the CDR3, is DTGVSQNPRHKITKRGQNVTFRCDPISEHNRLYWYRQTLGQGPEFLTYFQNEAQLEKSRLLSDRFSAERPKGSFSTLEIQRTEQGDSAMYLCASKPLGTGNTEAFFGQGTRLTVV.

V is TRBV24-1 and J is TRBJ2-3; TRBD1 matches at 10 bases. V trimming: 3 bases; J trimming: 2 bases; junction bases outside the gene matches: 7. This CDR3 is 17 amino acids long. Germline V gene data show CDR1 as KGHDR and CDR2 as SFDVKD. This CDR3 reads CATSDTPGQGPTDTQYF. CDR3 sequence (DNA): TGTGCCACCAGTGATACTCCGGGACAGGGGCCCACAGATACGCAGTATTTT.

There are many counts of this clonotype. The chain has TRBV12-3 or TRBV12-4 and TRBJ2-7; D is ambiguous. V gave up 3 bases and J gave up 6 bases, with 12 bases separating them. The CDR3 consists of 13 residues. The CDR3 here is CASSFGWSGEQYF. For the CDR3, the DNA is TGTGCCAGCAGTTTTGGGTGGTCGGGCGAGCAGTACTTC.

This clonotype appeared many times. V usage is TRBV4-1 and J usage is TRBJ2-1; possibly TRBD2 for D (5 bases). The CDR3 covers 14 residues. Trimming pared 4 bases from V and 5 bases from J, leaving 12 bases between. The germline CDR1 and CDR2 sequences are MGHRA and YSYEKL. CDR3 sequence reads: CASSLLTSHNEQFF. CDR3 DNA: TGCGCCAGCAGCCTGCTCACTAGTCACAATGAGCAGTTCTTC.

This clonotype was counted many times. The chain is built from TRBV7-6 and TRBJ1-5; no firm D call. Trimming cost V 2 bases and J 1 base, with 6 bases left between them. The CDR3 is made up of 14 amino acids. The germline CDR1 and CDR2 sequences are SGHVS and FNYEAQ. The DNA of the CDR3 is TGTGCCAGCAGCTTAAAAATGAGCAATCAGCCCCAGCATTTT. The encoded protein is CASSLKMSNQPQHF.

This clonotype was counted a single time. The chain carries TRBV4-3 and TRBJ2-1, with TRBD2 matching over 10 bases. Germline V gene lookup returns CDR1 LGHNA and CDR2 YSLEER. The ends lost 1 base at V and 4 bases at J; junction bases unmatched: 16. The length of the CDR3 is 20 residues. CDR3 amino acids: CASSQGVLAASGGKYNEQFF. CDR3 bases: TGCGCCAGCAGCCAAGGAGTTCTGGCGGCTAGCGGGGGTAAATACAATGAGCAGTTCTTC.

The chain is built from TRBV5-1 and TRBJ1-5, with D possibly being TRBD1 (5 bases). The CDR3 is 16 residues long. Looked up from germline, CDR1 is SGHRS and CDR2 is YFSETQ. V shed 1 base and J shed 7 bases, with 18 bases lying between them. The CDR3 region is CASSLSGPPGRQPQHF. CDR3 DNA sequence: TGCGCCAGCAGCTTGTCGGGGCCGCCTGGGAGGCAGCCCCAGCATTTT.

The chain employs TRBV3-1 and TRBJ2-3; D is unresolved. Germline V gene data show CDR1 as LGHDT and CDR2 as YNNKEL (reference sequence). The V gene lost 7 bases and the J gene lost 1 base, with 12 bases spanning the gap. CDR3 length: 14 residues. The CDR3 coding sequence is TGTGCCAGCAAAGTGGAACTGGGCACAGATACGCAGTATTTT. Its translation is CASKVELGTDTQYF.

This clonotype has a handful of counts. This chain joins TRBV7-4 and TRBJ1-5, with D perhaps matching TRBD1 (5 bases). The CDR3 is 17 residues long. Per the germline V gene, CDR1 is SGHVT and CDR2 is SQSDAQ. The V end lost 6 bases, the J end lost 4 bases, and 22 bases lay between the germline ends. The chain's CDR3 is CASRATFRASLNQPQHF. The CDR3 region has the DNA TGTGCCAGCAGGGCTACATTCAGGGCATCTTTGAATCAGCCCCAGCATTTT.

At least ten counts were recorded for this clonotype. The V gene is TRBV4-2, the J gene TRBJ2-1; 11 positions match TRBD2. The CDR3 extends over 17 amino acids. Trimming took 1 base from V and 2 from J; bases not matched to a gene: 4. Germline CDR1 LGHNA, CDR2 YNFKEQ. CDR3 DNA sequence: TGTGCCAGCAGCCAAGCTAGCGGGGGGCCTACCTACAATGAGCAGTTCTTC. Its translation is CASSQASGGPTYNEQFF.

This clonotype was seen repeatedly, ten times or more. The chain joins TRBV4-2 to TRBJ1-4; no clear D. CDR3 length: 15 residues. The V end was cut by 0 bases, the J end by 8 bases, with 13 bases between. Germline loops: CDR1 LGHNA, CDR2 YNFKEQ. CDR3 bases: TGTGCCAGCAGCCAAGAACAACGGGGTTCAGAAAAACTGTTTTTT. It codes for CASSQEQRGSEKLFF.

This clonotype appeared a few times. V is TRBV2 and J is TRBJ2-7; unclear D gene. The CDR3 has 13 amino acids. V was pared by 1 base and J by 5 bases, with 9 bases between. CDR1 and CDR2 (germline): SNHLY, FYNNEI. CDR3 in amino acids: CASSEVRSNEQYV. The CDR3 DNA sequence: TGTGCCAGCAGTGAAGTCCGGTCGAACGAGCAGTACGTC.

Many counts were recorded for this clonotype. The chain has TRBV12-3 or TRBV12-4 and TRBJ2-7; 7 bases are shared with TRBD1. The J segment lost 3 bases and the V segment lost 0 bases, leaving 5 bases of the junction unmatched. CDR3 length equals 15 residues. The CDR3 here is CASSLAGGARYEQYF. DNA for the CDR3: TGTGCCAGCAGTTTAGCAGGGGGCGCCCGCTACGAGCAGTACTTC.

There are many counts of this clonotype. This sequence joins TRBV28 and TRBJ2-5; D remains unclear. The germline V gene encodes CDR1 MDHEN and CDR2 SYDVKM. The CDR3 is 13 amino acids. V was shortened by 6 bases and J by 2 bases, with 10 bases between the two germline ends. DNA of the CDR3: TGTGCCAGCAGGCCGGACCAACAAGAGACCCAGTACTTC. Residues: CASRPDQQETQYF.

This rearrangement joins TRBV5-1 to TRBJ2-1; 7 positions agree with TRBD1. There are 17 residues in the CDR3. The V gene end was trimmed by 1 base and the J gene end by 3 bases; junction bases not matched to a gene: 10. From germline, CDR1 is SGHRS and CDR2 YFSETQ. CDR3 region: CASSLLIGTDLYNEQFF. In DNA form, the CDR3 reads TGCGCCAGCAGCTTGCTGATAGGGACAGATCTCTACAATGAGCAGTTCTTC.

Written as DNA, the CDR3 is TGCGCCAGCAGCTTGGTTGGACAGGGAAAAGAGCAGTTCTTC. Translating gives CASSLVGQGKEQFF. The chain is built from TRBV5-1 and TRBJ2-1; 8 nucleotides align to TRBD1. Losses at the gene ends were 0 bases for V and 10 bases for J; bases not matched to a gene: 6. Germline assignment: CDR1 SGHRS and CDR2 YFSETQ. The CDR3 is 14 residues long.

This clonotype has more than one count but fewer than ten. Sequence at one end of the junction differs from germline and may be a read error. The chain uses TRBV3-1 and TRBJ2-5, with D perhaps TRBD1 or TRBD2 (5 bases each). The CDR3 sequence is 14 residues long. Germline CDR1 and CDR2: LGHDT and YNNKEL (reference sequence). Here the CDR3 DNA reads TGTGCCAGCAGCCAAGATCGGTGGGGGACCACTACGGACTTC. This gives the protein CASSQDRWGTTTDF.

This clonotype was counted ten times or more. The V call is TRBV28, the J call TRBJ1-1; D is unresolved. The CDR3 sequence is 14 residues long. The germline V gene encodes CDR1 MDHEN and CDR2 SYDVKM. Trimming took off 3 bases at V and 4 bases at J, with 12 bases between the two ends. The CDR3 bases are TGTGCCAGCAGTTTTTCCGGGAGGGCCACTGAAGCTTTCTTT. Translating gives CASSFSGRATEAFF.

This chain uses TRBV7-9 with TRBJ2-7; D is ambiguous. Trimming took off 5 bases at V and 6 bases at J, with 14 bases between the two ends. The CDR3 is made up of 13 amino acids. Per the germline V gene, CDR1 is SEHNR and CDR2 is FQNEAQ (reference sequence). DNA for the CDR3: TGTGCCAGCAGCAAAGAGGCCCTCAGCGAGCAGTACTTC. This codes for CASSKEALSEQYF. The variable domain in full, with the rest retrieved from reference TRBV7-9 and TRBJ2-7, is DTGVSQNPRHKITKRGQNVTFRCDPISEHNRLYWYRQTLGQGPEFLTYFQNEAQLEKSRLLSDRFSAERPKGSFSTLEIQRTEQGDSAMYLCASSKEALSEQYFGPGTRLTVT.

The rearrangement links TRBV15 to TRBJ1-2; D is perhaps TRBD1 (5 bases). The CDR3 totals 15 residues. CDR1 LNHNV and CDR2 YYDKDF come from the germline V gene (reference sequence). V lost 1 base and J 2 bases, leaving 11 bases between the germline ends. In DNA form, the CDR3 reads TGTGCCACCAGCAGAGCTGGACAAGAGAACTATGGCTACACCTTC. It specifies CATSRAGQENYGYTF.

This clonotype was seen a handful of times. The gene calls are TRBV5-1 and TRBJ2-3; D ambiguous. The CDR3 covers 14 residues. CDR1 and CDR2 (germline): SGHRS, YFSETQ. V dropped 0 bases and J dropped 2 bases, with 7 bases sitting between them. The CDR3 DNA is TGCGCCAGCAGCTTGGTTTCCCACACAGATACGCAGTATTTT. Translating it yields CASSLVSHTDTQYF.

This clonotype showed up just a few times. This chain joins TRBV5-1 and TRBJ2-4; the D gene is possibly TRBD1 (5 bases). This CDR3 comprises 17 residues. V lost 2 bases and J 0 bases, leaving 15 bases between the germline ends. CDR1 is SGHRS and CDR2 is YFSETQ in the germline V gene. Here the CDR3 reads CASSLATGNLAKNIQYF. The CDR3 DNA reads as TGCGCCAGCAGCTTAGCCACAGGAAACTTAGCCAAAAACATTCAGTACTTC.

This clonotype has more than one count but fewer than ten. J is TRBJ2-2 and V is TRBV9, with TRBD1 matching 8 bases. V shed 0 bases, J shed 4 bases, and the junction held 2 bases outside the gene matches. The CDR3 is 15 residues long. In germline, CDR1 is SGDLS, CDR2 YYNGEE. Here the CDR3 DNA reads TGTGCCAGCAGCGTAGGGGGACAGGCCACCGGGGAGCTGTTTTTT. Residues: CASSVGGQATGELFF.

This clonotype was seen at least ten times. The chain has TRBV12-3 or TRBV12-4 and TRBJ2-5; D is unresolved. Trimming removed 4 bases from V and 10 bases from J, with 13 bases in between. This CDR3 has 12 residues. CDR3 residues: CASSYPFGYQYF. The DNA for the CDR3 is TGTGCCAGCAGTTACCCCTTTGGTTACCAGTACTTC.

This clonotype occurred many times. This chain joins TRBV5-1 and TRBJ2-5; no clear D. Germline loops: CDR1 SGHRS, CDR2 YFSETQ. The CDR3 is 11 residues long. Trimming took off 6 bases at V and 2 bases at J, with 5 bases between the two ends. The CDR3 region is CASTNQETQYF. CDR3 nucleotides: TGCGCCAGCACGAATCAAGAGACCCAGTACTTC.

The V call is TRBV29-1, the J call TRBJ2-2, with 7 bases identical to TRBD1. The CDR3 extends over 13 amino acids. Germline V lookup: CDR1 SQVTM, CDR2 ANQGSEA. J lost 6 bases, V lost 4 bases, and 5 bases had no gene match. Written as DNA, the CDR3 is TGCAGCGTTGGACAGGGCCAAGCCGGGGAGCTGTTTTTT. Translation gives CSVGQGQAGELFF.